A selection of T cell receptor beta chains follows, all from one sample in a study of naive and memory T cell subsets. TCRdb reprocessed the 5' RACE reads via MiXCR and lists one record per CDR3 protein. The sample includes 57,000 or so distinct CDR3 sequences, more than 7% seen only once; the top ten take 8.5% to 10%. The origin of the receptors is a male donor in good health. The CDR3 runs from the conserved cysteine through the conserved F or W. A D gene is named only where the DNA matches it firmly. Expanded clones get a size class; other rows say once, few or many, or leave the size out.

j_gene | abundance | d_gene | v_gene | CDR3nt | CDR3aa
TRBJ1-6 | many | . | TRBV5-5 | TGTGCCAGCAGACTGGGACGAGTAAGTTCACCCCTCCACTTT | CASRLGRVSSPLHF
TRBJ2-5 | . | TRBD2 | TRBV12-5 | TGTGCTAGTGCCCTCGGGGGACTAGCGGGGGTCCAAGAGACCCAGTACTTC | CASALGGLAGVQETQYF
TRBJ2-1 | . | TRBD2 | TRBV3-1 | TGTGCCAGCGGGGGGGGACTAGCGATTAATGAGCAGTTCTTC | CASGGGLAINEQFF
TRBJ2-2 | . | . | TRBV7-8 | TGTGCCAGCAGCTTAGATTCCCCTATCAACACCGGGGAGCTGTTTTTT | CASSLDSPINTGELFF
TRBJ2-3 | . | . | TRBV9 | TGTGCCAGCAAGGGGACGGCGGATACGCAGTATTTT | CASKGTADTQYF
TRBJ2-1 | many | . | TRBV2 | TGTGCCAGCAGTGAAGGCGGGATGGAGCAGTTCTTC | CASSEGGMEQFF
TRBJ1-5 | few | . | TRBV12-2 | TGTGCAAGTCGCCCCGACAGGGTTCAGCCCCAGCATTTT | CASRPDRVQPQHF
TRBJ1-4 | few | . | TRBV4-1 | TGCGCCAGCAGCCAGGAGAGGGCGCGGGGGACTAATGAAAAACTGTTTTTT | CASSQERARGTNEKLFF
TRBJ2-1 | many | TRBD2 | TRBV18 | TGTGCCAGCTCAATTCTAGCGGGGGGCGACAATGAGCAGTTCTTC | CASSILAGGDNEQFF
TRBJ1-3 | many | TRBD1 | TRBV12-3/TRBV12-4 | TGTGCCAGCAGTTTTCCCACAGGGGTGGGGGGAAACACCATATATTTT | CASSFPTGVGGNTIYF
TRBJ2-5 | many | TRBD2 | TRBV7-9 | TGTGCCAGCAGAGTAGCGGGAGGGCCGGGGGAGACCCAGTACTTC | CASRVAGGPGETQYF
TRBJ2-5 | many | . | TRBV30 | TGTGCCTGGAGTGGGGGTAACCAAGAGACCCAGTACTTC | CAWSGGNQETQYF
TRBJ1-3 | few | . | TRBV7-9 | TGTGCCAGCAGCTTAAGGGCCGTCGACTCTGGAAACACCATATATTTT | CASSLRAVDSGNTIYF
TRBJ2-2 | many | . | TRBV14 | TGTGCCAGCAGCCCCCTAGGAGCCACCGGGGAGCTGTTTTTT | CASSPLGATGELFF
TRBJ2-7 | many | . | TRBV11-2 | TGTGCCAGCAGCTTAGATCGGCACGGCGAGCAGTACTTC | CASSLDRHGEQYF
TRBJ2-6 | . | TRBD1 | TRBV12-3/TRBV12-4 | TGTGCCAGCAGTCTCGGACAGGGGGCGGCTGGGGCCAACGTCCTGACTTTC | CASSLGQGAAGANVLTF
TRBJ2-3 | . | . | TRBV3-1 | TGTGCCAGCAGCCAAGATTCCTCCACAGATACGCAGTATTTT | CASSQDSSTDTQYF
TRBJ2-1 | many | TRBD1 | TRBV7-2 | TGTGCCAGCACCACAGGGGTCAGGGATGAGCAGTTCTTC | CASTTGVRDEQFF
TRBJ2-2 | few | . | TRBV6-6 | TGTGCCAGCAGTCTAGAGATCAACACCGGGGAGCTGTTTTTT | CASSLEINTGELFF
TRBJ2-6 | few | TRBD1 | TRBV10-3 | TGTGCCATCAGTGAGTCGACAGGGTCTGGGGCCAACGTCCTGACTTTC | CAISESTGSGANVLTF
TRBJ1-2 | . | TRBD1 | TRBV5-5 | TGTGCCAGCAGCGGACCCGGACAGGGGGCGGGTACCTTC | CASSGPGQGAGTF
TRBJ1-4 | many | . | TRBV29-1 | TGCAGCGTTGACATAGCAGGCTCCAATGAAAAACTGTTTTTT | CSVDIAGSNEKLFF
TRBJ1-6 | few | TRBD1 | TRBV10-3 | TGTGCCATCAGCACCATCGAGGACAGGGTAAATTCACCCCTCCACTTT | CAISTIEDRVNSPLHF
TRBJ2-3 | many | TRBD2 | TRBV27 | TGTGCCAGCAGTTCCCTACTCAGCGGGGAACCGACAGATACGCAGTATTTT | CASSSLLSGEPTDTQYF
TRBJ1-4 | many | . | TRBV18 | TGTGCCAGCTCACCTCCCGGACACCCCGACGGGGAAAAACTGTTTTTT | CASSPPGHPDGEKLFF
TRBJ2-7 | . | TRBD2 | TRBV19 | TGTGCCAGTAGTATAGGCCCTCTGGCGGGGGGCTTGGGCGAGCAGTACTTC | CASSIGPLAGGLGEQYF
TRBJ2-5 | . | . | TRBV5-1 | TGCGCCAGCAGCTTGGGAAGGGGAAACCAAGAGACCCAGTACTTC | CASSLGRGNQETQYF
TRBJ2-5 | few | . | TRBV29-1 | TGCAGCGTTGGGGACCCCCGGGACCAAGAGACCCAGTACTTC | CSVGDPRDQETQYF
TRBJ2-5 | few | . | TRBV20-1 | TGCAGTGCTAGGAGCTATGGCTACCTCCAAGAGACCCAGTACTTC | CSARSYGYLQETQYF
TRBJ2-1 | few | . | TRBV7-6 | TGTGCCAGCAGCTTAAATCCTTCCAACAATGAGCAGTTCTTC | CASSLNPSNNEQFF
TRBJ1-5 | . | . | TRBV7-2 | TGTGCCAGCAGCGCATCCCAGGGTCAGCCCCAGCATTTT | CASSASQGQPQHF
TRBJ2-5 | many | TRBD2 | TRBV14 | TGTGCCAGCAGCCAAGGCGGGGGGGCAGAGACCCAGTACTTC | CASSQGGGAETQYF
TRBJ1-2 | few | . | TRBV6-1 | TGTGCCAGCAGTGAAGACATTGTCTATGGCTACACCTTC | CASSEDIVYGYTF
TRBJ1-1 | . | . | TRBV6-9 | TGTGCCAGCAGTTATTCAGGGCTACAGGTGAACACTGAAGCTTTCTTT | CASSYSGLQVNTEAFF
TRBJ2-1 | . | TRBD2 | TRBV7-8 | TGTGCCAGCAGCTCCCCGGGGGCTAGCGGGAGGGACAGGTGGCAGTTCTTC | CASSSPGASGRDRWQFF
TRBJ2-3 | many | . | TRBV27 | TGTGCCAGCGGTCTCGCAGATACGCAGTATTTT | CASGLADTQYF
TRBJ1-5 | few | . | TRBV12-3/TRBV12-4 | TGTGCCAGCAGCGTACAGGGTTCTCGTCAGCCCCAGCATTTT | CASSVQGSRQPQHF
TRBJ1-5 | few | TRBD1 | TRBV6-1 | TGTGCCAGCAGACCAATTGACAGGGGCAGTCAGCCCCAGCATTTT | CASRPIDRGSQPQHF
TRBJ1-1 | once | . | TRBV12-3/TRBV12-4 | TGTGCCAGCAGAGACAGTCCGAACACTGAAGCTTTCTTT | CASRDSPNTEAFF
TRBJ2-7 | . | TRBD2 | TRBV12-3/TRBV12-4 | TGTGCCAGCAGTCCCCCGGGGAGGGACGAGCAGTACTTC | CASSPPGRDEQYF
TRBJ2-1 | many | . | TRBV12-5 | TGTGCTAGTGGTTTGGGGGTGGGCCTTATGGATGAGCAGTTCTTC | CASGLGVGLMDEQFF
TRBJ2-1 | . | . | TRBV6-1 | TGTGCCAGCAGTGAAGGGGGGCGGACGGAGCAGTTCTTC | CASSEGGRTEQFF
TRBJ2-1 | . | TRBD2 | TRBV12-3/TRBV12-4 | TGTGCCAGCAGTTTAGCGGGGGGGACCATCGAGCAGTTCTTC | CASSLAGGTIEQFF
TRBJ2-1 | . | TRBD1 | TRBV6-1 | TGTGCCAGCAGTGAAGTCTGGACAGGGGTTTACAATGAGCAGTTCTTC | CASSEVWTGVYNEQFF
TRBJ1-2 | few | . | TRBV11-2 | TGTGCCAGCAGCCCCTCCTTGGGAGGCTACACCTTC | CASSPSLGGYTF
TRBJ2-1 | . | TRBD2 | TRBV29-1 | TGCAGCGCCCCACTAGCGGGAGTTCATAATGAGCAGTTCTTC | CSAPLAGVHNEQFF
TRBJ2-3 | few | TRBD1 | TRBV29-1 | TGCAGCGTTGAAGGTTGGTCGGACAGGGGCTACGGGGATACGCAGTATTTT | CSVEGWSDRGYGDTQYF
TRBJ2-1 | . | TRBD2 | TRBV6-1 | TGTGCCAGCACTGCATCTAGCGGGAGGGGTAATGAGCAGTTCTTC | CASTASSGRGNEQFF
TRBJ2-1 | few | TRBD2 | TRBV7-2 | TGTGCCAGCAGCTTGGGGTTAGCGGGGGACGCCCCACCCTACAATGAGCAGTTCTTC | CASSLGLAGDAPPYNEQFF
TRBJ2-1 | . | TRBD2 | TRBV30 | TGTGCCTGGACTAGCGGGGGATCCTACAATGAGCAGTTCTTC | CAWTSGGSYNEQFF
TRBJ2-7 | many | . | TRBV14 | TGTGCCAGCAGCATACGGTCAGACAGCGAGCAGTACTTC | CASSIRSDSEQYF
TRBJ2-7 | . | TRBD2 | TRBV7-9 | TGTGCCAGCAGTCCAAACACGGGGACTAGCGGGAGTCACGAGCAGTACTTC | CASSPNTGTSGSHEQYF
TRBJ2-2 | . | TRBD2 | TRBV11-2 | TGTGCCAGCAGCTTAGGTAGCGGGCTGCGAACCGGGGAGCTGTTTTTT | CASSLGSGLRTGELFF
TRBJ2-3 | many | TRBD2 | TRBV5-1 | TGCGCCAGCACCAAAGCGGGGGCCGAGACAGATACGCAGTATTTT | CASTKAGAETDTQYF
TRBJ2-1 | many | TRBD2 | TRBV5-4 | TGTGCCAGCAGCCAGCTAGCGGGGGGGTACAATGAGCAGTTCTTC | CASSQLAGGYNEQFF
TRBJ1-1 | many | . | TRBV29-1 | TGCAGTGGCGACGAGGGGACTGAAGCTTTCTTT | CSGDEGTEAFF
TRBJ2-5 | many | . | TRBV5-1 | TGCGCCAGCAGCTTAAACGTCAGTCCCCAAGAGACCCAGTACTTC | CASSLNVSPQETQYF